This T cell receptor (beta chain) derives from a study of human T cells and chemical hapten exposure. Time point reported: patch test 2, 6 weeks after DPC sensitization. Treatment meaning: therapeutic diphenylcyclopropenone sensitization with weekly scalp DPC. Unique molecular identifiers were attached to individual cDNA molecules within the library. Each CDR3 protein is one row after TCRdb ran MiXCR on the RACE reads. The table has tens of thousands of distinct CDR3 sequences, 10% seen once. The material sequenced was whole blood, taken in connection with sensitization to the hapten diphenylcyclopropenone (DPC). This sequence originates from a young woman with alopecia areata. Some clones in this sample may be carry-over from other donors' samples.

The CDR3 region has the DNA TGTGCCAGCAGTAATGACCCATCCAACGAGCAGTACTTC. It is translated as CASSNDPSNEQYF. The chain carries TRBV6-5 and TRBJ2-7; no clear D. The CDR3 consists of 13 residues. Trimming cost V 5 bases and J 5 bases, with 13 bases left between them. The V gene's germline CDR1 is MNHEY and CDR2 SVGAGI.